Reported below is one T cell receptor (beta chain). What it binds is unknown. The data derive from a study of immune cell composition in non-small cell lung cancer. Whole-study results and caveats: Tumour TCR-beta clonality was not significantly tied to smoking pack-years. TIL tumour reactivity correlated with maximal tumour-associated clone frequency in adenocarcinoma.

The trim removed 0 bases at V and 2 bases at J, leaving 1 base unmatched. CDR3 length: 14 residues. Germline CDR1 is SGDLS and CDR2 is YYNGEE. Frozen unsorted single-cell suspensions supplied the genomic DNA. Assay: immunoSEQ multiplex PCR; the TCRdb copy retains only in-frame clones and omits some. Among 3,500 to 4,500 clones listed, around 79% were seen once. The TCR was taken from a human donor with non-small cell lung cancer. Material for sequencing was lung tumor tissue. The rearrangement uses TRBV9 and TRBJ1-2; TRBD1 matches 7 bases. This CDR3 reads CASSVVGGNYGYTF. For the CDR3, the DNA is TGTGCCAGCAGCGTAGTAGGGGGCAACTATGGCTACACCTTC.